This TCR beta chain is from a study of T-cell memory formation after mild COVID-19. For the study at large: TCR clusters were largely donor specific.

This clonotype occurred once. Antigen: not known. At one end, the junction sequence differs from germline, possibly due to a read error. CDR3 length: 14 residues. Germline CDR1 MNHEY, CDR2 SMNVEV (reference sequence). TCRdb used MiXCR to reprocess the 5' RACE reads, holding one entry per CDR3 protein. The sample holds fewer than 250,000 distinct CDR3 sequences, more than 25% seen once. Findings and limits, study-wide: The appearance of some responding clones in pre-infection memory suggested that cross-reactive memory joined. What remained unconfirmed was the SARS-CoV-2 specificity of second-wave clones peaking on day 37.

This TCR derives from an adult woman who had mild COVID-19 (a few samples of this study predate the infection). Cell type and time point are not known. The sample comprised PBMCs or a T cell subset sorted from them (not recorded which). This rearrangement joins TRBV27 to TRBJ2-7, with D possibly matching TRBD2 (6 bases). DNA of the CDR3: TGTTCCAGCAGTTTAGTGGCTAGCGCCTACGAGCAGTACTTC. This codes for CSSSLVASAYEQYF.